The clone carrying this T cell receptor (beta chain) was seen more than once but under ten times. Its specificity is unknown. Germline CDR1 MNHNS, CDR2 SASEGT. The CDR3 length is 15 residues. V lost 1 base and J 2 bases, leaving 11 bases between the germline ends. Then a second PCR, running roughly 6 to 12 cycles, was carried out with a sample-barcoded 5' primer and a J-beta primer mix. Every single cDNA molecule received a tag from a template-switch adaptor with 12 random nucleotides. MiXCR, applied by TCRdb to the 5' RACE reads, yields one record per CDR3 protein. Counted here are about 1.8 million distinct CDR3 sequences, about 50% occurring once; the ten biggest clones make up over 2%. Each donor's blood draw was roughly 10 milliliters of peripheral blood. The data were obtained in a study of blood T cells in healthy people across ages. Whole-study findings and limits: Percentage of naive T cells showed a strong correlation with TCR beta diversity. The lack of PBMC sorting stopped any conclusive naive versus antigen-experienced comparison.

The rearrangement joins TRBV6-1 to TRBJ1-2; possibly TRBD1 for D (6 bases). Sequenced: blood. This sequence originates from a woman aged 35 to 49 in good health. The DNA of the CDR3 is TGTGCCAGCAGTGAAGTAGGACAGTTAAACTATGGCTACACCTTC. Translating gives CASSEVGQLNYGYTF.